This T cell receptor (beta chain) derives from a study of OX40 agonist ivuxolimab in advanced cancers. Study summary: All patients had ivuxolimab intravenously every 2 weeks at 0.01 to 10 mg/kg.

The table came from immunoSEQ multiplex PCR; TCRdb's copy has only in-frame clones and leaves some out. The sample lists fewer than 65,000 clones, around 83% occurring once. Looked up from germline, CDR1 is GTSNPN and CDR2 is SVGIG (reference sequence). Trimming cost V 7 bases and J 12 bases; bases outside gene matches: 13. This CDR3 contains 12 residues. Material: CD4+ or CD8+ T cells sorted from blood, obtained in a trial of the OX40 agonist ivuxolimab. The sequence was collected from an adult with an advanced solid tumor such as melanoma, head and neck, liver or kidney cancer. V is TRBV30 and J is TRBJ1-2; the match to TRBD1 covers 8 bases. The CDR3 DNA is TGTGCCTTGGACAGGGAACACCTAGGGGACACCTTC. It translates to CALDREHLGDTF.